A selection of T cell receptor beta chains follows, all from one sample in a study of cytomegalovirus exposure and HLA in healthy donors. The table came from immunoSEQ multiplex PCR; TCRdb's copy has only in-frame clones and leaves some out. Of some 140,000 clones listed, 79% are singletons. Material for sequencing was PBMCs. The receptors were gathered from a man aged 35-49 years in good health and CMV-seropositive. Both conserved end residues are part of each CDR3. A D gene is named only where the DNA matches it firmly. Clone size is not always given. Where it is, it says once, few, many or a class for expanded clones.

D | size | J | V | CDR3 | DNA
NA | NA | TRBJ1-1 | TRBV7-8 | CASSLGLISEAFF | TGTGCCAGCAGCTTAGGACTTATCTCTGAAGCTTTCTTT
TRBD2 | NA | TRBJ2-2 | TRBV6-1 | CASSEAVSTSGRANTGELFF | TGTGCCAGCAGTGAAGCCGTTTCGACTAGCGGGAGGGCCAACACCGGGGAGCTGTTTTTT
TRBD2 | NA | TRBJ2-2 | TRBV7-9 | CASRKLADTGELFF | TGTGCCAGCAGGAAACTAGCGGACACCGGGGAGCTGTTTTTT
NA | NA | TRBJ2-5 | TRBV7-2 | CASSLSVALQETQYF | TGTGCCAGCAGCCTTTCGGTAGCGCTACAAGAGACCCAGTACTTC
TRBD1 | NA | TRBJ1-5 | TRBV9 | CASSEGQGRQPQHF | TGTGCCAGCAGCGAGGGACAGGGAAGGCAGCCCCAGCATTTT
NA | NA | TRBJ2-1 | TRBV5-1 | CASSLDSIRYNEQFF | TGCGCCAGCAGCTTGGACAGTATCAGATACAATGAGCAGTTCTTC
NA | few | TRBJ1-1 | TRBV6-1 | CASIWGQRTEAFF | TGTGCCAGCATTTGGGGGCAGCGCACTGAAGCTTTCTTT
NA | NA | TRBJ1-2 | TRBV6-4 | CASSDDSYGYTF | TGTGCCAGCAGTGACGATAGCTATGGCTACACCTTC
TRBD1 | few | TRBJ2-7 | TRBV5-4 | CASSSRQGRYEQYF | TGTGCCAGCAGCTCCCGACAGGGGAGGTACGAGCAGTACTTC
NA | NA | TRBJ2-5 | TRBV7-9 | CASSKNAEETQYF | TGTGCCAGCAGCAAAAACGCAGAAGAGACCCAGTACTTC
NA | NA | TRBJ2-2 | TRBV2 | CASNPGQTNTGELFF | TGTGCCAGCAACCCAGGGCAGACGAACACCGGGGAGCTGTTTTTT
NA | once | TRBJ2-3 | TRBV5-5 | CASSLVQEADTQYF | TGTGCCAGCAGCTTGGTGCAGGAGGCAGATACGCAGTATTTT
TRBD1 | NA | TRBJ2-7 | TRBV6-1 | CASRLQQGASYEQYF | TGTGCCAGCAGACTACAACAGGGGGCATCCTACGAGCAGTACTTC
NA | NA | TRBJ2-5 | TRBV10-1 | CATQETQYF | TGCGCCACTCAAGAGACCCAGTACTTC
TRBD1 | few | TRBJ1-4 | TRBV19 | CATQSQGATNEKLFF | TGTGCCACCCAATCCCAGGGGGCAACTAATGAAAAACTGTTTTTT
TRBD1 | few | TRBJ1-2 | TRBV29-1 | CSVRASGTGTKNYGYTF | TGCAGCGTTCGCGCGTCCGGGACAGGGACCAAGAACTATGGCTACACCTTC
NA | NA | TRBJ1-4 | TRBV5-1 | CASSLSQGSEKLFF | TGCGCCAGCAGCTTGTCCCAGGGCAGCGAAAAACTGTTTTTT
NA | NA | TRBJ1-6 | TRBV7-7 | CASSQTGDSPLHF | TGTGCTAGCAGCCAGACGGGGGATTCACCCCTCCACTTT
NA | NA | TRBJ1-5 | TRBV28 | CASSLLVLAVNQPQHF | TGTGCCAGCAGTTTGCTCGTCTTGGCAGTCAATCAGCCCCAGCATTTT
NA | NA | TRBJ2-2 | TRBV25-1 | CASSTWGAQNTGELFF | TGTGCCAGCAGTACCTGGGGAGCACAAAACACCGGGGAGCTGTTTTTT
TRBD2 | NA | TRBJ2-7 | TRBV6-1 | CASSEGLAGGGVRVYF | TGTGCCAGCAGCGAAGGGCTGGCGGGAGGAGGCGTTCGGGTTTACTTC
TRBD1 | NA | TRBJ1-5 | TRBV5-1 | CASSNGQGDNQPQHF | TGCGCCAGCAGTAACGGACAGGGGGACAATCAGCCCCAGCATTTT
TRBD2 | NA | TRBJ2-2 | TRBV19 | CASIGTSGRADTGELFF | TGTGCCAGTATCGGGACTAGCGGGAGGGCGGACACCGGGGAGCTGTTTTTT
NA | few | TRBJ1-6 | TRBV6-1 | CASSWEGMDSPLHF | TGTGCCAGCAGTTGGGAGGGTATGGATTCACCCCTCCACTTT
NA | few | TRBJ2-7 | TRBV11-2 | CASSLGLTAYEQYF | TGTGCCAGCAGCTTAGGCCTTACAGCCTACGAGCAGTACTTC
NA | NA | TRBJ1-6 | TRBV18 | CASSPSRLDWGNSPLHF | TGTGCCAGCTCACCATCACGGTTGGACTGGGGAAATTCACCCCTCCACTTT
NA | NA | TRBJ2-6 | TRBV7-2 | CASSLVLVGGLGANVLTF | TGTGCCAGCAGCTTAGTTCTTGTTGGAGGATTAGGGGCCAACGTCCTGACTTTC
TRBD1 | once | TRBJ1-2 | TRBV9 | CASSVGDRGNYGYTF | TGTGCCAGCAGCGTTGGGGACAGGGGGAACTATGGCTACACCTTC
NA | NA | TRBJ2-4 | TRBV5-4 | CASSRERQGMGIQYF | TGTGCCAGCAGCCGGGAGCGGCAGGGCATGGGCATTCAGTACTTC
TRBD2 | NA | TRBJ2-3 | TRBV2 | CASMGTSGALDTQYF | TGTGCCAGCATGGGGACTAGCGGGGCCTTGGATACGCAGTATTTT
TRBD1 | NA | TRBJ1-2 | TRBV9 | CASSPLGGRGLAYTF | TGTGCCAGCAGCCCCTTGGGAGGTAGGGGGCTGGCCTACACCTTC
TRBD2 | NA | TRBJ2-3 | TRBV11-3 | CASSLGLAGSTDTQYF | TGTGCCAGCAGCCTGGGACTAGCGGGAAGCACAGATACGCAGTATTTT
NA | NA | TRBJ2-1 | TRBV29-1 | CSVEGGERMQFF | TGCAGCGTTGAAGGGGGAGAGAGGATGCAGTTCTTC
NA | once | TRBJ1-4 | TRBV5-1 | CASSVSDATNEKLFF | TGCGCCAGCAGCGTGAGTGATGCAACTAATGAAAAACTGTTTTTT
NA | NA | TRBJ2-7 | TRBV7-2 | CASSLVRGLEQYF | TGTGCCAGCAGCTTGGTCAGGGGCCTCGAGCAGTACTTC
NA | NA | TRBJ2-1 | TRBV25-1 | CASSYLLDNEQFF | TGTGCCAGCAGTTACCTACTAGACAATGAGCAGTTCTTC
NA | NA | TRBJ1-3 | TRBV10-1 | CASSESWAAGEAGNTIYF | TGCGCCAGCAGTGAGTCGTGGGCAGCCGGGGAGGCTGGAAACACCATATATTTT
NA | NA | TRBJ1-1 | TRBV7-9 | CASSFGGVGTEAFF | TGTGCCAGCAGCTTCGGAGGTGTGGGGACTGAAGCTTTCTTT